The 3 T cell receptor beta chains given below trace back to one sample, sequenced in a study of graft-versus-host responses after intestinal transplantation (dated by TCRdb to the early 2020s). The library was prepared using the immunoSEQ multiplex PCR assay. TCRdb stores this immuneACCESS table with in-frame sequences only. Part of the clones is absent; in the studies checked, under half of the shortfall reflects unresolved V genes, and no reason is known for the rest. The sample yields over 60,000 clones; around 90% were counted once. 6.7% of the sample comes from the top ten. The sequencing here drew on bone marrow, taken approximately 740 days after intestinal transplantation. The receptors were sampled from a human patient who received an intestinal transplant, so some T cells may come from the graft donor.

The rearrangement links TRBV6-5 to TRBJ1-5; 10 positions agree with TRBD1. This CDR3 contains 15 residues. CDR1 is MNHEY, CDR2 SVGAGI, per germline. The trim removed 5 bases at V and 4 bases at J, leaving 5 bases unmatched. The DNA of the CDR3 is TGTGCCAGCAGTGTCCGGGACAGGGGTAATCAGCCCCAGCATTTT. As protein: CASSVRDRGNQPQHF.

This clone was counted a few times. The chain joins TRBV2 to TRBJ1-6; D gene uncertain. Germline V gives CDR1 SNHLY, CDR2 FYNNEI. With 1 base removed from V and 13 bases from J, the gap between germline ends came to 8 bases. CDR3 length: 12 amino acids. CDR3 in amino acids: CASSEGAGPLHF. The CDR3 DNA reads as TGTGCCAGCAGTGAAGGTGCGGGGCCCCTCCACTTT.

CDR3 sequence reads: CASSYPRDGSYEQYF. Here the CDR3 DNA reads TGTGCCAGCAGTTACCCCCGGGACGGATCCTACGAGCAGTACTTC. The chain links TRBV5-6 to TRBJ2-7; D is tentatively TRBD1 or TRBD2 (5 bases each). V shed 5 bases and J shed 1 base, with 16 bases lying between them. The CDR3 is made up of 15 amino acids. Germline V lookup: CDR1 SGHDT, CDR2 YYEEEE.